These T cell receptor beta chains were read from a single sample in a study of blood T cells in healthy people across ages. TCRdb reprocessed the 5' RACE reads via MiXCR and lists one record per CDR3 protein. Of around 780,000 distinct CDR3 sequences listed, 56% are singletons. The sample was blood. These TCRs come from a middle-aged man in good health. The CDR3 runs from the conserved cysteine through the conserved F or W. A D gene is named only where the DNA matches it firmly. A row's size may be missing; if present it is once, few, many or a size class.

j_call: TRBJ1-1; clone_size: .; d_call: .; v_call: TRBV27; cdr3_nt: TGTGCCAGCAGTTTTCGGAGGGAGAACACTGAAGCTTTCTTT; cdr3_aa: CASSFRRENTEAFF
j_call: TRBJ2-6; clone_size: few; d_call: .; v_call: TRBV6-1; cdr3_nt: TGTGCCGCCCGGGTGGGGCAGCACCACTCTGGGGCCAACGTCCTGACTTTC; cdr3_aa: CAARVGQHHSGANVLTF
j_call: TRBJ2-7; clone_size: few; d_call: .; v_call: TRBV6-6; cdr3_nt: TGTGCCAGCAGGGAGACCGGGACCTCTAGCTCCTACGAGCAGTACTTC; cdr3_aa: CASRETGTSSSYEQYF
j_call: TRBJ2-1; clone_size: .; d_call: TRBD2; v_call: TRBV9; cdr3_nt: TGTGCCAGCAGCGGAAGGACTAGCGGGATGTATGATGAGCAGTTCTTC; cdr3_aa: CASSGRTSGMYDEQFF
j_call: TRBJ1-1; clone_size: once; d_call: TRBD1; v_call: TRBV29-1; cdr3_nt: TGCAGCGTAGCCAGGGGGCAATTTGAAGCTTTCTTT; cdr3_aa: CSVARGQFEAFF
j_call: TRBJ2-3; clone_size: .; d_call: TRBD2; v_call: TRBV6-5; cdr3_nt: TGTGCCAGCAGTTACCCGCGCCCTAGACTAGCGGGAAATAGCACAGATACGCAGTATTTT; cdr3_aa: CASSYPRPRLAGNSTDTQYF
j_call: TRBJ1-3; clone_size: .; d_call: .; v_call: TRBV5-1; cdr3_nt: TGCGCCAGCAGCTTGGGGGGCCCGTCCTCTGGAAACACCATATATTTT; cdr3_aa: CASSLGGPSSGNTIYF
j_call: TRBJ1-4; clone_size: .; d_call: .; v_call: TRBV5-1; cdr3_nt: TGCGCCAGCGGTACGGGCTTCGGTGAAGAAAAACTGTTTTTT; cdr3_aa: CASGTGFGEEKLFF
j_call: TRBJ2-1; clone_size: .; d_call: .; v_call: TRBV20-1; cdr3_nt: TGCAGTGCTAGTATACCGGGGTCCCACAATGAGCAGTTCTTC; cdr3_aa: CSASIPGSHNEQFF
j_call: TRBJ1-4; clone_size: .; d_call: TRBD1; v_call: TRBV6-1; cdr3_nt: TGTGCCAGCATTGAGGGGGCTTTTCTCGAAAAACTGTTTTTT; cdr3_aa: CASIEGAFLEKLFF
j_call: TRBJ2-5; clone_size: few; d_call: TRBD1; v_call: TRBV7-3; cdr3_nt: TGTGCCAGCAGCTCACTCGGACAGGGGGGGACCCAGTACTTC; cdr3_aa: CASSSLGQGGTQYF
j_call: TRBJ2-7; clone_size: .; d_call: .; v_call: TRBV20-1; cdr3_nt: TGCAGTGCTAGAGAGACCTACGAGCAGTACTTC; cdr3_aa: CSARETYEQYF
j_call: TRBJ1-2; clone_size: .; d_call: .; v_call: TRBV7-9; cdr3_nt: TGTGCCAGCAGCCCCCCTTCAGGGCCCTATGGCTACACCTTC; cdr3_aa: CASSPPSGPYGYTF
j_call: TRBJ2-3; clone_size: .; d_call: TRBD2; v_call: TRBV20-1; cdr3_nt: TGCAGTGCTAGACGTCTAGCGGGCACAGATACGCAGTATTTT; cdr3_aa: CSARRLAGTDTQYF
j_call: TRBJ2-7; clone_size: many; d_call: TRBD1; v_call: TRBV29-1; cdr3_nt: TGCAGCGCCCTAGGGACAGGGATAGCGGACGCCTCCTACGAGCAGTACTTC; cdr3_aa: CSALGTGIADASYEQYF
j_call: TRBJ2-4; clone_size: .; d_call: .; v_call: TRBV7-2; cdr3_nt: TGTGCCAGCAGTCCCGTCGCTACCCCCACCTTAGAGGGCATTCAGTACTTC; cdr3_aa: CASSPVATPTLEGIQYF
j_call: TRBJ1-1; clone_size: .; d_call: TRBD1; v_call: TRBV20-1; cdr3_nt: TGCAGTGCTAGAGATCAGGGGGGCTGGACTGAAGCTTTCTTT; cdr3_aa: CSARDQGGWTEAFF
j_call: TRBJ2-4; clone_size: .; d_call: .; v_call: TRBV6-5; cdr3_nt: TGTGCCTCCAGCCCCCAGCTAGCCAAAAACATTCAGTACTTC; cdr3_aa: CASSPQLAKNIQYF
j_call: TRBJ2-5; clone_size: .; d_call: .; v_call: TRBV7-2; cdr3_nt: TGTGCCAGCAGCTTAGCGCCCAGCTTGGGTGCGGTGACCCAGTACTTC; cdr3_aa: CASSLAPSLGAVTQYF
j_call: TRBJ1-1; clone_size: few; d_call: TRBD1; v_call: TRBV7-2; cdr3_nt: TGTGCCAGCAGCCCTTCAGGGGGTCTTACGGTTTCCACTGAAGCTTTCTTT; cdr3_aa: CASSPSGGLTVSTEAFF
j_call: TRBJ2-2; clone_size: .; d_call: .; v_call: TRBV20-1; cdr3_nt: TGCAGTGCCTCAGCCCTGAACACCGGGGAGCTGTTTTTT; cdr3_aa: CSASALNTGELFF
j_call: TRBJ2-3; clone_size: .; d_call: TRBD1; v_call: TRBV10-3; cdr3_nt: TGTGCCATCAGCGTCGCAGGGGGTAGAGATACGCAGTATTTT; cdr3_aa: CAISVAGGRDTQYF
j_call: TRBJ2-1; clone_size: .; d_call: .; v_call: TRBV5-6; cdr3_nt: TGTGCCGGCAGCCCGGCGGGACCATACAATGAGCAGTTCTTC; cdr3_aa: CAGSPAGPYNEQFF
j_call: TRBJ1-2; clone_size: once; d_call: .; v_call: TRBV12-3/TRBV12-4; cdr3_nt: TGTGCCAGCAGTTTAGGCAGGGGTGTCTATGGCTACACCTTC; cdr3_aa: CASSLGRGVYGYTF
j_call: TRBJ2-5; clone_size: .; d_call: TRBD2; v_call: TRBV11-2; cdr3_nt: TGTGCCAGCAGCCGGACTAGCGGGGGGAGTAACCAAGAGACCCAGTACTTC; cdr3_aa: CASSRTSGGSNQETQYF
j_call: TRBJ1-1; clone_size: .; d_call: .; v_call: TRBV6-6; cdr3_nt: TGTGCCAGCAGTGCTATTAGCAGGGCTGAAGCTTTCTTT; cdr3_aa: CASSAISRAEAFF
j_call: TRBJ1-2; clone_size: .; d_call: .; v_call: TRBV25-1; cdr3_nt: TGTGCCAGCAGTAGAGAGTTGAGCACCTATGGCTACACCTTC; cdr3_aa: CASSRELSTYGYTF